This note documents a single T cell receptor (beta chain) sequence. The antigen remains unidentified. The data were taken from a study of early T cells in non-severe SARS-CoV-2 infection. Overall study context: Sequenced bulk RNA came from whole blood that was unsorted, and chains were unpaired.

Study-wide findings and caveats: Sequences matched to VDJdb favored anti-spike CD8 responses, while private and CD4 specificities were missed.

The CDR3 is 16 residues long. V was clipped by 6 bases and J by 1 base; unmatched bases: 9. Germline V gene lookup returns CDR1 MNHEY and CDR2 SVGAGI. cDNA molecules, individually, were tagged with unique molecular identifiers. TCRdb redid the calling of the 5' RACE reads with MiXCR, one entry per CDR3 protein. The sample includes roughly 80,000 distinct CDR3 sequences, over 9% of them seen just once. This TCR derives from an adult who was a healthcare worker with PCR-confirmed SARS-CoV-2 infection or an uninfected control (not recorded which). This chain joins TRBV6-5 and TRBJ1-3; TRBD1 agrees at 7 bases. Sequenced here: whole blood, sampled at baseline. The DNA for the CDR3 is TGTGCCAGCAGGGGCGGACAGGTGAATTCTGGAAACACCATATATTTT. Residues: CASRGGQVNSGNTIYF.